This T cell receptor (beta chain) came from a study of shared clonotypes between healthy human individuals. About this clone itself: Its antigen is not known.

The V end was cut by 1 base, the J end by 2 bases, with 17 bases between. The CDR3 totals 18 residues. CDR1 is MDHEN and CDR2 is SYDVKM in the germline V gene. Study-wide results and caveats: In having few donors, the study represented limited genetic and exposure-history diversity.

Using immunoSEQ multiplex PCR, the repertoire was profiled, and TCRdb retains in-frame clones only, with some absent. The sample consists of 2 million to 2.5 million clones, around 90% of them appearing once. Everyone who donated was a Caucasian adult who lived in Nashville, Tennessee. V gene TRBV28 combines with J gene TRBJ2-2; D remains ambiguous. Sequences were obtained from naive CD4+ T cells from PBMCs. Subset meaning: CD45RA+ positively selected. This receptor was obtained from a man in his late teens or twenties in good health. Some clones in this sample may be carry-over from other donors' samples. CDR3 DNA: TGTGCCAGCAGTTTATCAACGATCTTTAGTCTTAACACCGGGGAGCTGTTTTTT. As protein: CASSLSTIFSLNTGELFF.